Presented here are 9 T cell receptor beta chains from one specimen sequenced in a study of blood T cell repertoires in COVID-19. The repertoire was sequenced with immunoSEQ multiplex PCR; TCRdb's copy has only in-frame clones and lacks some. The data contain about 260,000 clones, more than 75% of them singletons. The sequencing input was peripheral blood. The receptors originated from a man aged 35-49 years with active or convalescent COVID-19.

V usage is TRBV10-2 and J usage is TRBJ1-6, with TRBD1 matching 9 bases. Losses at the gene ends were 3 bases for V and 9 bases for J; bases not matched to a gene: 9. CDR1 and CDR2 (germline): WSHSY, SAAADI. This CDR3 has 16 residues. CDR3 sequence (DNA): TGCGCCAGCAGTGAATGGGAACAGGGGGCAGGTTCACCCCTCCACTTT. Its protein is CASSEWEQGAGSPLHF.

On this clone: The junction departs from the called germline gene at one end, perhaps through a read error. The chain has TRBV5-1 and TRBJ2-2; possible D gene TRBD1, 6 bases. The CDR3 totals 16 residues. Germline loops: CDR1 SGHRS, CDR2 YFSETQ. The CDR3 DNA follows: TGCGCCAGCACCTTGGAACAGGGTTATGACACCGGGGAGCTGTTTTTT. This encodes CASTLEQGYDTGELFF.

The chain recombines TRBV15 with TRBJ1-1; D may be TRBD1 (5 bases). Trimming cost V 0 bases and J 6 bases, with 11 bases left between them. The CDR3 is 14 amino acids. Looked up from germline, CDR1 is LNHNV and CDR2 is YYDKDF (reference sequence). Here the CDR3 reads CATSRDQGAPEAFF. The CDR3 DNA reads TGTGCCACCAGCAGAGATCAGGGCGCCCCTGAAGCTTTCTTT.

The J gene is TRBJ2-1, the V gene TRBV10-3; 11 bases line up with TRBD1. This CDR3 has 14 amino acids. The V segment lost 4 bases and the J segment 7 bases; nucleotides outside the gene matches: 3. Germline CDR1 and CDR2: ENHRY and SYGVKD. CDR3 region: CAISGTGGINEQFF. The CDR3, as DNA: TGTGCCATCAGTGGGACAGGGGGCATTAATGAGCAGTTCTTC.

This chain links TRBV25-1 with TRBJ1-6; D might be TRBD1 (6 bases). Trimming left V 7 bases short and J 7 bases short, with 11 bases between. CDR1 is MGHDK, CDR2 SYGVNS, per germline. The length of the CDR3 is 13 residues. CDR3 bases: TGTGCCAGCAACAGGGTGGGGAATTCACCCCTCCACTTT. Protein sequence: CASNRVGNSPLHF. Full variable domain (missing parts from reference TRBV25-1 and TRBJ1-6): EADIYQTPRYLVIGTGKKITLECSQTMGHDKMYWYQQDPGMELHLIHYSYGVNSTEKGDLSSESTVSRIRTEHFPLTLESARPSHTSQYLCASNRVGNSPLHFGNGTRLTVT.

V usage is TRBV5-1 and J usage is TRBJ1-1; TRBD1 is a possible D gene (5 bases). The CDR3 consists of 13 residues. Germline CDR1 reads SGHRS; CDR2 reads YFSETQ. V was trimmed by 4 bases and J by 3 bases, leaving 10 bases between them. The CDR3 reads CASSQGEDTEAFF. For the CDR3, the DNA is TGCGCCAGCAGCCAGGGTGAGGACACTGAAGCTTTCTTT.

The rearrangement links TRBV7-9 to TRBJ2-1; perhaps TRBD2 as D (5 bases). The germline V and J ends were trimmed by 3 bases and 9 bases, with 18 bases remaining between them. The length of the CDR3 is 15 residues. Germline CDR1 SEHNR, CDR2 FQNEAQ (reference sequence). In DNA form, the CDR3 reads TGTGCCAGCAGCTTCCCGCGGCAGTTGGGAGCTGAGCAGTTCTTC. This codes for CASSFPRQLGAEQFF.

The J gene is TRBJ2-7, the V gene TRBV2, with no clear D. This CDR3 has 14 amino acids. Germline assignment: CDR1 SNHLY and CDR2 FYNNEI. Trimming removed 7 bases at V and 2 bases at J, with 15 bases between. The DNA of the CDR3 is TGTGCCAGCATGGTCCCCGACAAACCCTACGAGCAGTACTTC. This encodes CASMVPDKPYEQYF.

The chain joins TRBV3-1 (or the pseudogene TRBV3-2) to TRBJ2-7; 9 bases agree with TRBD1. Trimming removed 4 bases from V and 0 bases from J; junction bases left unmatched: 10. From germline, CDR1 is LGHDT and CDR2 YNNKEL (reference sequence). The length of the CDR3 is 17 residues. The CDR3 here is CASSRGQGRVFSYEQYF. CDR3 nucleotide sequence: TGTGCCAGCAGCCGCGGACAGGGGAGGGTTTTCTCCTACGAGCAGTACTTC.